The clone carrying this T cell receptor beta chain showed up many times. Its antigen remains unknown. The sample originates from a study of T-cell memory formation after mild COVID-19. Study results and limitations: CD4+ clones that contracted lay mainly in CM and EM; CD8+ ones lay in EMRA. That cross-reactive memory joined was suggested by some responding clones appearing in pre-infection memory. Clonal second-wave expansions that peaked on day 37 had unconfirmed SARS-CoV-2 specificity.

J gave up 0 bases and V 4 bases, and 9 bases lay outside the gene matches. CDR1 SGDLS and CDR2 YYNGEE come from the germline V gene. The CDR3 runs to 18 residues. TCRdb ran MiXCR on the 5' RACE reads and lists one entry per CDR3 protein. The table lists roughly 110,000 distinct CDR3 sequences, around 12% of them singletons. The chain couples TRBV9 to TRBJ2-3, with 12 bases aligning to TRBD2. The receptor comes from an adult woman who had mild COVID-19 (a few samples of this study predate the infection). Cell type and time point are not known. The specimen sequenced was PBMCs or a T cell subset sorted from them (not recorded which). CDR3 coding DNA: TGTGCCAGCAGCCTCGAGTCGGGACTAGCGGGCAGCACAGATACGCAGTATTTT. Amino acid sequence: CASSLESGLAGSTDTQYF. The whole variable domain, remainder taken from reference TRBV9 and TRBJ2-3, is DSGVTQTPKHLITATGQRVTLRCSPRSGDLSVYWYQQSLDQGLQFLIQYYNGEERAKGNILERFSAQQFPDLHSELNLSSLELGDSALYFCASSLESGLAGSTDTQYFGPGTRLTVL.